A single sample gave rise to the 18 T cell receptor beta chains below, sequenced in a study of a mutant IDH1 vaccine in newly diagnosed glioma. Time point described: baseline, week 1 (first vaccination visit). Treatment denoted: pre-vaccination baseline after standard-of-care therapy. Clones were sequenced by immunoSEQ multiplex PCR, and TCRdb holds only the in-frame ones, with some missing. This table holds some 95,000 clones, roughly 78% found once. The sequencing here drew on PBMCs, taken from a glioma patient treated with radiotherapy, temozolomide or both. The receptors were gathered from a middle-aged man with glioma.

CDR3 sequence: CASSHTSGPDYNEQFF. DNA for the CDR3: TGTGCCAGCAGCCATACTAGCGGTCCTGATTACAATGAGCAGTTCTTC. The V call is TRBV4-2, the J call TRBJ2-1; 8 nucleotides agree with TRBD2. The germline CDR1 and CDR2 sequences are LGHNA and YNFKEQ. This CDR3 is 16 amino acids long. The V segment lost 3 bases and the J segment 4 bases; nucleotides outside the gene matches: 8.

This chain joins TRBV9 and TRBJ2-1; 12 bases agree with TRBD2. CDR1 is SGDLS, CDR2 YYNGEE, per germline. Trimming took 4 bases from V and 6 from J; bases not matched to a gene: 5. The CDR3 is 15 residues long. CDR3 sequence (DNA): TGTGCCAGCAGCCCACGACTAGCGGGGGCCAATGAGCAGTTCTTC. Translated, it gives CASSPRLAGANEQFF.

The V call is TRBV29-1, the J call TRBJ1-2, with 7 bases matching TRBD1. The CDR3 has 12 residues. CDR1 is SQVTM, CDR2 ANQGSEA, per germline. Germline trimming cut 1 base from V and 7 bases from J; bases unmatched to any gene: 3. In DNA form, the CDR3 reads TGCAGCGTTGAAGGACAGGGAAGTGGCTACACCTTC. Residues: CSVEGQGSGYTF.

V and J are TRBV7-9 and TRBJ2-3; TRBD2 matches 7 bases. The CDR3 totals 15 residues. Germline V gives CDR1 SEHNR, CDR2 FQNEAQ (reference sequence). The V gene end was trimmed by 2 bases and the J gene end by 1 base; junction bases not matched to a gene: 3. The CDR3 spells CASSLRRGGTDTQYF. The CDR3 DNA reads as TGTGCCAGCAGCTTAAGACGGGGGGGCACAGATACGCAGTATTTT.

The rearrangement links TRBV30 to TRBJ2-7; D gene ambiguous. The ends were cut back, 3 bases at V and 7 bases at J, with 19 bases in the middle. The CDR3 sequence is 14 residues long. Germline CDR1 reads GTSNPN; CDR2 reads SVGIG (reference sequence). DNA of the CDR3: TGTGCCTGGAGGCCCCACTCTCCTGTGGGGGAGCAGTACTTC. Translation gives CAWRPHSPVGEQYF. Filled out from reference TRBV30 and TRBJ2-7, the complete variable domain reads SQTIHQWPATLVQPVGSPLSLECTVEGTSNPNLYWYRQAAGRGLQLLFYSVGIGQISSEVPQNLSASRPQDRQFILSSKKLLLSDSGFYLCAWRPHSPVGEQYFGPGTRLTVT.

The CDR3 is CASGAGGAGANVLTF. As DNA, the CDR3 is TGTGCCAGCGGCGCCGGGGGAGCTGGGGCCAACGTCCTGACTTTC. This sequence joins TRBV6-6 and TRBJ2-6, with D possibly matching TRBD2 (6 bases). Trimming removed 8 bases from V and 2 bases from J, with 13 bases in between. This CDR3 has 15 amino acids. Germline CDR1 and CDR2: MNHNY and SVGAGI (reference sequence).

The rearrangement links TRBV30 to TRBJ1-4; D gene uncertain. Trimming took 0 bases from V and 5 from J, leaving 13 bases between them. This CDR3 spans 15 amino acids. The germline V gene encodes CDR1 GTSNPN and CDR2 SVGIG (reference sequence). The CDR3 is CAWSVAGGPNEKLFF. The CDR3 bases are TGTGCCTGGAGTGTGGCAGGTGGGCCGAATGAAAAACTGTTTTTT.

The chain is built from TRBV11-2 and TRBJ1-1; unclear D gene. The germline CDR1 and CDR2 sequences are SGHAT and FQNNGV. This CDR3 contains 12 residues. The germline V and J ends were trimmed by 3 bases and 8 bases, with 10 bases remaining between them. The CDR3 DNA reads TGTGCCAGCAGCTTTTCTTTTTCGGAAGCTTTCTTT. Its translation: CASSFSFSEAFF. The full variable domain, in which reference TRBV11-2 and TRBJ1-1 provide the parts outside the CDR3, is EAGVAQSPRYKIIEKRQSVAFWCNPISGHATLYWYQQILGQGPKLLIQFQNNGVVDDSQLPKDRFSAERLKGVDSTLKIQPAKLEDSAVYLCASSFSFSEAFFGQGTRLTVV.

The chain uses TRBV2 and TRBJ1-5; maybe TRBD1 (5 bases). The germline V gene encodes CDR1 SNHLY and CDR2 FYNNEI. The CDR3 spans 15 residues. V was shortened by 2 bases and J by 0 bases, with 8 bases between the two germline ends. DNA of the CDR3: TGTGCCAGCAGTGAACAGGGCTATAGCAATCAGCCCCAGCATTTT. Residues: CASSEQGYSNQPQHF. The complete variable domain, with remaining parts taken from reference TRBV2 and TRBJ1-5, reads EPEVTQTPSHQVTQMGQEVILRCVPISNHLYFYWYRQILGQKVEFLVSFYNNEISEKSEIFDDQFSVERPDGSNFTLKIRSTKLEDSAMYFCASSEQGYSNQPQHFGDGTRLSIL.

CDR3 bases: TGTGCCAGCAGCCAAGATCTTGTCGATACGCAGTATTTT. As protein: CASSQDLVDTQYF. The chain has TRBV14 and TRBJ2-3; D is unclear. The germline gives CDR1 SGHDN, CDR2 FVKESK. There are 13 residues in the CDR3. V dropped 0 bases and J dropped 6 bases, with 7 bases sitting between them.

The V call is TRBV30, the J call TRBJ2-5, with 9 positions matching TRBD1. Germline V gives CDR1 GTSNPN, CDR2 SVGIG (reference sequence). The CDR3 runs 14 residues. Germline trimming cut 3 bases from V and 7 bases from J; bases unmatched to any gene: 9. The CDR3 here is CAWRSGTGRGTQYF. CDR3 sequence (DNA): TGTGCCTGGAGGTCCGGGACAGGGCGTGGGACCCAGTACTTC. Full variable domain (outside the CDR3, taken from reference TRBV30 and TRBJ2-5): SQTIHQWPATLVQPVGSPLSLECTVEGTSNPNLYWYRQAAGRGLQLLFYSVGIGQISSEVPQNLSASRPQDRQFILSSKKLLLSDSGFYLCAWRSGTGRGTQYFGPGTRLLVL.

The chain uses TRBV14 and TRBJ2-7; perhaps D is TRBD1 or TRBD2 (6 bases each). The germline CDR1 and CDR2 sequences are SGHDN and FVKESK. With 4 bases removed from V and 6 bases from J, the gap between germline ends came to 16 bases. The CDR3 runs 14 residues. Here the CDR3 reads CASSPLVGGGEQYF. CDR3 DNA sequence: TGTGCCAGCAGCCCCCTTGTGGGGGGCGGCGAGCAGTACTTC.

V usage is TRBV7-8 and J usage is TRBJ1-2; TRBD1 matches 9 bases. The CDR3 extends over 13 amino acids. CDR1 is SGHVS and CDR2 is FQNEAQ in the germline V gene. The V gene end was trimmed by 5 bases and the J gene end by 6 bases; junction bases not matched to a gene: 4. The CDR3 sequence: CASSGRTGDGYTF. CDR3 in DNA: TGTGCCAGCAGCGGGCGGACAGGGGATGGCTACACCTTC.

The chain joins TRBV10-3 to TRBJ2-2, with TRBD2 matching 15 bases. The germline V gene has CDR1 ENHRY and CDR2 SYGVKD. The length of the CDR3 is 18 residues. The V gene end was trimmed by 7 bases and the J gene end by 3 bases; junction bases not matched to a gene: 9. DNA for the CDR3: TGTGCCATCACGCGGAGAGGACTAGCGGGAGGGGACACCGGGGAGCTGTTTTTT. Translated: CAITRRGLAGGDTGELFF.

The chain employs TRBV19 and TRBJ2-3, with D possibly called TRBD1 or TRBD2 (5 bases each). Trimming took 1 base from V and 4 from J, leaving 12 bases between them. CDR1 LNHDA and CDR2 SQIVND come from the germline V gene (reference sequence). This CDR3 is 15 amino acids long. CDR3 sequence: CASSIGGTDADTQYF. The CDR3 coding sequence is TGTGCCAGTAGTATAGGAGGGACCGACGCAGATACGCAGTATTTT.

The gene calls are TRBV9 and TRBJ2-1, with a possible D match to TRBD2 (6 bases). The CDR3 consists of 15 residues. With 3 bases removed from V and 6 bases from J, the gap between germline ends came to 16 bases. Looked up from germline, CDR1 is SGDLS and CDR2 is YYNGEE. As DNA, the CDR3 is TGTGCCAGCAGCGAGAGGGGCGGGGTCTCCAATGAGCAGTTCTTC. This encodes CASSERGGVSNEQFF.

The chain has TRBV6-1 and TRBJ1-4; no firm D call. Germline V gives CDR1 MNHNS, CDR2 SASEGT. V gave up 2 bases and J gave up 3 bases, with 10 bases separating them. The CDR3 is made up of 15 amino acids. The chain's CDR3 is CASSERAGPNEKLFF. CDR3 bases: TGTGCCAGCAGTGAACGGGCGGGTCCTAATGAAAAACTGTTTTTT.

The chain has TRBV9 and TRBJ2-5; D may be TRBD1 (5 bases). Trimming took off 1 base at V and 2 bases at J, with 12 bases between the two ends. The V gene's germline CDR1 is SGDLS and CDR2 YYNGEE. The CDR3 spans 15 residues. The DNA of the CDR3 is TGTGCCAGCAGCGTAAGTGGGGCCCCACAAGAGACCCAGTACTTC. It encodes CASSVSGAPQETQYF. The variable domain in full, completed from reference TRBV9 and TRBJ2-5, reads DSGVTQTPKHLITATGQRVTLRCSPRSGDLSVYWYQQSLDQGLQFLIQYYNGEERAKGNILERFSAQQFPDLHSELNLSSLELGDSALYFCASSVSGAPQETQYFGPGTRLLVL.